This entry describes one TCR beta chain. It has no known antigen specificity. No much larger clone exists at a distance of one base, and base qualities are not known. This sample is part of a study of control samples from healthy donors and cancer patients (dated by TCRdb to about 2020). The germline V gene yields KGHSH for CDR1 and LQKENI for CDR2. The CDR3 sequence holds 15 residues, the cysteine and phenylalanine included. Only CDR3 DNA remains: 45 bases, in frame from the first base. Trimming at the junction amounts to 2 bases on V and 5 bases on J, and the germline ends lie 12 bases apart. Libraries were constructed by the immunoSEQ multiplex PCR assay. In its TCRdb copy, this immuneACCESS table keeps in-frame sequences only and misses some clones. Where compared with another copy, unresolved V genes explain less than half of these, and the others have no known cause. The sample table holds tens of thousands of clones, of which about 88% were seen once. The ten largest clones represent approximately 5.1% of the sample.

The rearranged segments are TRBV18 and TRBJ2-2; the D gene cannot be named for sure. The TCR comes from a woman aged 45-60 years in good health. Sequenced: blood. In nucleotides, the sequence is TGTGCCAGCTCACCATATACTGACCTGACCGGGGAGCTGTTTTTT. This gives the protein CASSPYTDLTGELFF.